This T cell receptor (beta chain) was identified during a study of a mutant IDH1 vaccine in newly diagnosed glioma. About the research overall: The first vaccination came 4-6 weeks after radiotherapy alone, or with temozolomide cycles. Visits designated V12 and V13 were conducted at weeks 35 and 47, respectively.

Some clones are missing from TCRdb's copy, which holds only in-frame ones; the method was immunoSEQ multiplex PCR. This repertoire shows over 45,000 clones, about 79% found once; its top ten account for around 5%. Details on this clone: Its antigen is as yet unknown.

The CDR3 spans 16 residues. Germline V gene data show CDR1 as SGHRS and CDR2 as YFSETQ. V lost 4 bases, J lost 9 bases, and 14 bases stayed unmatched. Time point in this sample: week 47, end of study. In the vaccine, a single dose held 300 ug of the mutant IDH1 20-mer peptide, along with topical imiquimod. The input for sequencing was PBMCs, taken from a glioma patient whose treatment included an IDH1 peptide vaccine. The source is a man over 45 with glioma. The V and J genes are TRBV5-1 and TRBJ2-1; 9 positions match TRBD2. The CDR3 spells CASSLEGAGGPGEQFF. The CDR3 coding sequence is TGCGCCAGCAGCCTGGAGGGGGCGGGGGGGCCTGGTGAGCAGTTCTTC.